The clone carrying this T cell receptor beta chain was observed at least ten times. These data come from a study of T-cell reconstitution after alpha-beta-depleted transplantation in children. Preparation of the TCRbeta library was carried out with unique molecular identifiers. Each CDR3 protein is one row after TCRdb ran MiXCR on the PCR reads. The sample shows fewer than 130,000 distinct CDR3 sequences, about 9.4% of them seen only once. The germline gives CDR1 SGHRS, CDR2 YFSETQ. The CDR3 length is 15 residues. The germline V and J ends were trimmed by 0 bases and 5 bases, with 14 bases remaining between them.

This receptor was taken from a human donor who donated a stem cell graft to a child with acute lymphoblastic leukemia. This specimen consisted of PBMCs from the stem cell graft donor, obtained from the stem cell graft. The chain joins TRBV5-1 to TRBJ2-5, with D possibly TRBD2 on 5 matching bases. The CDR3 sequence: CASSLVVNGGETQYF. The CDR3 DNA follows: TGCGCCAGCAGCTTGGTGGTTAACGGCGGGGAGACCCAGTACTTC.